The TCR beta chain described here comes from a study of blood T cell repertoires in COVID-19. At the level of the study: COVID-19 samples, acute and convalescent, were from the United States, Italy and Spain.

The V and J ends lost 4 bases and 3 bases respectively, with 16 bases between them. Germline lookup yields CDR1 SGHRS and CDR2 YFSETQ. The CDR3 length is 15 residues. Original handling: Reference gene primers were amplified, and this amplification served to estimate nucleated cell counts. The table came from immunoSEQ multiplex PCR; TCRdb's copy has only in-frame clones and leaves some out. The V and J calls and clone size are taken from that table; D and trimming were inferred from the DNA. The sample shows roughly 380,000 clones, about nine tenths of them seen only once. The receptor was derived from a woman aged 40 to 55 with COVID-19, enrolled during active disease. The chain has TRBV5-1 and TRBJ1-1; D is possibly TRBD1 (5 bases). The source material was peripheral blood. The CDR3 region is CASSPGAGSYTEAFF. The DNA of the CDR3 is TGCGCCAGCAGCCCCGGAGCAGGGTCATACACTGAAGCTTTCTTT.